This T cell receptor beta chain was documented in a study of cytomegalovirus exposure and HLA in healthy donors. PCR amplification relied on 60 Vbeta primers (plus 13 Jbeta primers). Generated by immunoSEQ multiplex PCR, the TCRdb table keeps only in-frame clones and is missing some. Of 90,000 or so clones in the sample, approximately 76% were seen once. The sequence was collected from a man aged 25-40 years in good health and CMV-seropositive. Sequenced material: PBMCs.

The CDR3 region has the DNA TGTGCCAGCAGTTTATACCTAGCGGGGGGCACAGATACGCAGTATTTT. It is translated as CASSLYLAGGTDTQYF. This chain links TRBV27 with TRBJ2-3; 10 bases are a match to TRBD2. The germline gives CDR1 MNHEY, CDR2 SMNVEV (reference sequence). V lost 1 base and J lost 1; bases outside the gene matches: 2. The CDR3 length is 16 residues.